The rows below give T cell receptor beta chains drawn from one sample of a study of technical replicates of blood from four donors. Profiled with immunoSEQ multiplex PCR; TCRdb holds only in-frame clones, not every one. The sample records about 70,000 clones, 86% being singletons. Sequenced material: PBMCs. Receptors originate from a human donor in good health. Some clones in this sample may be carry-over from other donors' samples. Each CDR3 is given with its conserved first and last residue. A D gene is named only where the DNA matches it firmly. Rows may omit the clone size; those that give it use once, few, many or a size class.

CASSDRDRGRSGYTF	TGTGCCAGCAGCGATCGGGACAGGGGGCGCAGTGGCTACACCTTC	TRBV4-2	15	TRBJ1-2	TRBD1	NA
CASSPPPRPTGHTGELFF	TGTGCCAGCAGCCCCCCCCCGCGGCCGACAGGGCACACCGGGGAGCTGTTTTTT	TRBV9	18	TRBJ2-2	TRBD1	NA
CASSPRLGGQPQHF	TGTGCCAGCAGCCCCAGACTGGGCGGGCAGCCCCAGCATTTT	TRBV9	14	TRBJ1-5	NA	NA
CASSTGGRQGFTYEQYF	TGCGCCAGCAGCACGGGAGGGAGGCAGGGGTTCACCTACGAGCAGTACTTC	TRBV5-1	17	TRBJ2-7	TRBD2	few
CASSRNRGTEAFF	TGTGCCAGCAGCCGAAACAGGGGGACTGAAGCTTTCTTT	TRBV14	13	TRBJ1-1	TRBD1	once
CASRPPGDLATNEKLFF	TGTGCCAGCAGGCCCCCAGGGGATCTTGCAACTAATGAAAAACTGTTTTTT	TRBV21-1	17	TRBJ1-4	NA	NA
CASSRLSGSGYEQYF	TGTGCCAGCAGCCGACTAAGCGGGAGTGGGTACGAGCAGTACTTC	TRBV7-6	15	TRBJ2-7	TRBD2	once
CASSAALTGNYGYTF	TGTGCCAGCAGCGCAGCTTTGACAGGCAACTATGGCTACACCTTC	TRBV9	15	TRBJ1-2	NA	NA
CSGFTGGEQFF	TGCAGCGGATTTACGGGGGGTGAGCAGTTCTTC	TRBV29-1	11	TRBJ2-1	TRBD2	NA
CASSQDRGPSYEQYF	TGCGCCAGCAGCCAAGATCGAGGCCCATCCTACGAGCAGTACTTC	TRBV4-3	15	TRBJ2-7	NA	NA
CASSQTAQAGSGEQYF	TGCGCCAGCAGCCAAACCGCTCAAGCGGGGTCAGGGGAGCAGTACTTC	TRBV4-1	16	TRBJ2-7	TRBD2	NA
CASSQEEHANGELFF	TGCGCCAGCAGCCAAGAAGAGCACGCAAACGGGGAGCTGTTTTTT	TRBV4-1	15	TRBJ2-2	NA	NA
CASSLNGGTGLTDTQYF	TGTGCCAGCAGCCTCAACGGTGGGACAGGGCTGACAGATACGCAGTATTTT	TRBV4-2	17	TRBJ2-3	TRBD1	NA
CASSLEYAGPPQEQFF	TGTGCCAGCAGCTTAGAATACGCGGGTCCACCCCAAGAGCAGTTCTTC	TRBV7-3	16	TRBJ2-1	NA	NA
CASSQIQGYSNQPQHF	TGCGCCAGCAGCCAAATACAGGGCTATAGCAATCAGCCCCAGCATTTT	TRBV4-1	16	TRBJ1-5	NA	NA
CASRTTAGTQYF	TGTGCCAGCAGGACGACGGCGGGTACGCAGTATTTT	TRBV7-2	12	TRBJ2-3	NA	NA
CASSQEFGTSGYNEQFF	TGTGCCAGCAGCCAAGAGTTCGGGACTAGCGGCTACAATGAGCAGTTCTTC	TRBV4-2	17	TRBJ2-1	TRBD2	NA
CASSYSGSGYNEQFF	TGTGCCAGCAGTTATAGCGGGAGTGGCTACAATGAGCAGTTCTTC	TRBV7-2	15	TRBJ2-1	TRBD2	NA
CASSPGTVSNQPQHF	TGTGCCAGCAGCCCCGGGACAGTAAGCAATCAGCCCCAGCATTTT	TRBV7-8	15	TRBJ1-5	TRBD1	NA
CSVEFYYEQYF	TGCAGCGTTGAATTCTACTACGAGCAGTACTTC	TRBV29-1	11	TRBJ2-7	NA	NA
CASSQDGEPNEQFF	TGTGCCAGCAGCCAAGATGGAGAGCCAAATGAGCAGTTCTTC	TRBV4-2	14	TRBJ2-1	NA	few
CASSDWGRSGNTIYF	TGTGCCAGCAGTGATTGGGGGAGGTCTGGAAACACCATATATTTT	TRBV2	15	TRBJ1-3	NA	NA
CASSVTGWQETQYF	TGTGCCAGCAGTGTAACAGGGTGGCAAGAGACCCAGTACTTC	TRBV6-1	14	TRBJ2-5	NA	NA
CASKGSSGRAHEQFF	TGTGCCAGCAAAGGGTCCAGCGGGAGAGCGCATGAGCAGTTCTTC	TRBV27	15	TRBJ2-1	TRBD2	NA